The 27 T cell receptor beta chains below come from one sample, sequenced in a study of blood T cell repertoires in COVID-19. Here immunoSEQ multiplex PCR was the method, and the copy in TCRdb shows in-frame clones only, minus some. The sample shows about 300,000 clones, 85% to 90% of them seen only once. Sequenced sample: PBMCs or T cells enriched from blood (not recorded which). All receptors come from a woman aged 45 to 65 who had been exposed to COVID-19.

The V gene is TRBV28, the J gene TRBJ1-1; TRBD1 is a possible D gene (5 bases). Trimming left V 8 bases short and J 6 bases short, with 16 bases between. Germline CDR1 MDHEN, CDR2 SYDVKM. The CDR3 consists of 13 residues. CDR3 sequence (DNA): TGTGCCAGCGGCTTGACAGTTAACGCTGAAGCTTTCTTT. The encoded protein is CASGLTVNAEAFF. Using reference TRBV28 and TRBJ1-1 for the parts outside the CDR3, the full variable domain is DVKVTQSSRYLVKRTGEKVFLECVQDMDHENMFWYRQDPGLGLRLIYFSYDVKMKEKGDIPEGYSVSREKKERFSLILESASTNQTSMYLCASGLTVNAEAFFGQGTRLTVV.

J is TRBJ2-2 and V is TRBV5-1; 11 positions match TRBD2. The CDR3 sequence is 16 residues long. The V and J ends lost 1 base and 6 bases, in that order; junction bases with no gene match: 5. Germline V gene lookup returns CDR1 SGHRS and CDR2 YFSETQ. The CDR3 is CASSLTSGGLSGELFF. The CDR3 nucleotides read TGCGCCAGCAGCTTGACTAGCGGGGGCCTCTCCGGGGAGCTGTTTTTT.

This CDR3 reads CASRTQGPMATQYF. CDR3 sequence (DNA): TGTGCCAGCCGAACTCAGGGGCCGATGGCGACCCAGTACTTC. The gene calls are TRBV6-5 and TRBJ2-5, with a possible D match to TRBD1 (6 bases). The CDR3 has 14 residues. Per the germline V gene, CDR1 is MNHEY and CDR2 is SVGAGI. The germline V and J ends were trimmed by 8 bases and 7 bases, with 20 bases remaining between them.

This chain uses TRBV12-3 or TRBV12-4 with TRBJ2-5; D remains unclear. The CDR3 covers 13 residues. Trimming removed 4 bases at V and 5 bases at J, with 11 bases between. In DNA, the CDR3 is TGTGCCAGCAGTTCCTGGTCACGGGAGACCCAGTACTTC. Protein product: CASSSWSRETQYF.

The genes are TRBV28 and TRBJ1-6; 8 nucleotides match TRBD1. Looked up from germline, CDR1 is MDHEN and CDR2 is SYDVKM. With 7 bases clipped from V and 8 bases from J, the junction kept 7 bases outside the gene matches. The CDR3 is 14 residues long. The CDR3: CASTLGQEYSPLHF. CDR3 in DNA: TGTGCCAGCACCCTGGGACAGGAGTATTCACCCCTCCACTTT.

This chain uses TRBV4-1 with TRBJ2-7, with a possible D match to TRBD1 (6 bases). The germline gives CDR1 MGHRA, CDR2 YSYEKL. The CDR3 covers 15 residues. Trimming pared 6 bases from V and 2 bases from J, leaving 17 bases between. CDR3 amino acids: CASSALGTPAYEQYF. CDR3 sequence (DNA): TGCGCCAGCAGTGCCTTAGGGACACCAGCCTACGAGCAGTACTTC.

This clone came up a few times. The V gene is TRBV3-1 (or the pseudogene TRBV3-2), the J gene TRBJ1-5; D possibly corresponds to TRBD1 (5 bases). Germline-derived CDR1 and CDR2 are LGHDT and YNNKEL (reference sequence). V shed 6 bases and J shed 0 bases, with 9 bases lying between them. The CDR3 covers 14 residues. The CDR3 loop reads CASSDSYSNQPQHF. The CDR3 DNA sequence: TGTGCCAGCAGTGACAGTTATAGCAATCAGCCCCAGCATTTT.

The V call is TRBV14, the J call TRBJ1-3, with a possible D match to TRBD1 (6 bases). Trimming pared 3 bases from V and 7 bases from J, leaving 13 bases between. The CDR3 covers 14 residues. Germline lookup yields CDR1 SGHDN and CDR2 FVKESK. DNA of the CDR3: TGTGCCAGCAGCCATCAGGGGTTTTTCAACACCATATATTTT. Encoded protein: CASSHQGFFNTIYF.

In nucleotides, the CDR3 is TGTGCCAGTAGTACGACAGTTCGAGCTTTCTTT. Translated, it gives CASSTTVRAFF. The chain links TRBV19 to TRBJ1-1; a weak D match, TRBD1 (5 bases). V lost 4 bases to trimming and J lost 10 bases, with 10 bases between them. The germline V gene encodes CDR1 LNHDA and CDR2 SQIVND (reference sequence). The CDR3 loop spans 11 amino acids. The full variable domain, rest sourced from reference TRBV19 and TRBJ1-1, is DGGITQSPKYLFRKEGQNVTLSCEQNLNHDAMYWYRQDPGQGLRLIYYSQIVNDFQKGDIAEGYSVSREKKESFPLTVTSAQKNPTAFYLCASSTTVRAFFGQGTRLTVV.

This chain links TRBV6-5 with TRBJ1-6; D is perhaps TRBD1 (6 bases). The CDR3 is 16 amino acids. Trimming shortened V by 4 bases and J by 5 bases, and 15 bases separated the two germline ends. CDR1 is MNHEY and CDR2 is SVGAGI in the germline V gene. CDR3 DNA sequence: TGTGCCAGCAGTTTCTCGGACAGACAAGATAATTCACCCCTCCACTTT. Translated, it gives CASSFSDRQDNSPLHF.

With respect to this clone: Distinct nucleotide sequences in the sample also encode this CDR3. The V and J genes are TRBV5-1 and TRBJ2-1, with TRBD1 as a possible D gene (5 bases). Germline loops: CDR1 SGHRS, CDR2 YFSETQ. The ends were cut back, 0 bases at V and 0 bases at J, with 7 bases in the middle. The CDR3 contains 15 residues. CDR3 in amino acids: CASSLGQSSYNEQFF. The CDR3, as DNA: TGCGCCAGCAGCTTGGGACAGAGCTCCTACAATGAGCAGTTCTTC.

The J gene is TRBJ1-1, the V gene TRBV4-2; D may be TRBD1 (5 bases). The CDR3 is made up of 18 amino acids. Trimming removed 0 bases at V and 0 bases at J, with 17 bases between. CDR1 is LGHNA, CDR2 YNFKEQ, per germline. CDR3 DNA: TGTGCCAGCAGCCAAGAGGGGCGCAGCGCTAGGGTGAACACTGAAGCTTTCTTT. Translation: CASSQEGRSARVNTEAFF.

This clone has a handful of counts. The rearrangement joins TRBV5-1 to TRBJ1-6; no firm D call. Trimming removed 4 bases at V and 10 bases at J, with 15 bases between. Per the germline V gene, CDR1 is SGHRS and CDR2 is YFSETQ. CDR3 size: 14 residues. The CDR3 DNA reads as TGCGCCAGCAGCAAGGGAGGAGATCTGTCACCCCTCCACTTT. It is translated as CASSKGGDLSPLHF.

The chain links TRBV30 to TRBJ1-2, with no clear D. The germline gives CDR1 GTSNPN, CDR2 SVGIG (reference sequence). The CDR3 is 13 amino acids. Trimming took off 5 bases at V and 2 bases at J, with 12 bases between the two ends. The DNA of the CDR3 is TGTGCCTGGGAGAGGATAGTAAACTATGGCTACACCTTC. This codes for CAWERIVNYGYTF.

V is TRBV27 and J is TRBJ2-3; no definite D call. The CDR3 is 16 amino acids. V dropped 0 bases and J dropped 0 bases, with 10 bases sitting between them. Germline-derived CDR1 and CDR2 are MNHEY and SMNVEV (reference sequence). The CDR3 sequence: CASSLSVLDSTDTQYF. The CDR3 coding sequence is TGTGCCAGCAGTTTATCGGTTTTAGATAGCACAGATACGCAGTATTTT.

This clone was found once. V gene TRBV5-4 combines with J gene TRBJ2-7; possible D gene TRBD2, 6 bases. The CDR3 length is 15 residues. V was clipped by 4 bases and J by 7 bases, with 21 bases between them. CDR1 is SGHNT, CDR2 YYREEE, per germline (reference sequence). This chain's CDR3 is CASSTRTFSGFEQYF. The CDR3 DNA reads TGTGCCAGCAGCACTCGGACATTTAGCGGCTTTGAGCAGTACTTC.

The rearrangement joins TRBV6-5 to TRBJ1-1; D remains ambiguous. V gave up 0 bases and J gave up 5 bases, with 13 bases separating them. Germline assignment: CDR1 MNHEY and CDR2 SVGAGI. The CDR3 is 15 residues long. The CDR3 DNA sequence: TGTGCCAGCAGTTACTCGATAGAGGGAGGGACTGAAGCTTTCTTT. Translation gives CASSYSIEGGTEAFF.

This clone came up once. This chain joins TRBV28 and TRBJ1-4, with a tentative D call TRBD1 (6 bases). Germline V gives CDR1 MDHEN, CDR2 SYDVKM. The CDR3 sequence is 15 residues long. Trimming removed 2 bases at V and 1 base at J, with 8 bases between. The chain's CDR3 is CASSLLQGTNEKLFF. The CDR3 bases are TGTGCCAGCAGTTTACTACAGGGAACTAATGAAAAACTGTTTTTT.

CDR3 nucleotides: TGTGCCAGCAGCTTAGTGGGGACAGGGGAGGTGAACACTGAAGCTTTCTTT. It yields the protein CASSLVGTGEVNTEAFF. The chain employs TRBV7-9 and TRBJ1-1; TRBD1 matches 10 bases. Germline V lookup: CDR1 SEHNR, CDR2 FQNEAQ (reference sequence). After removal of 1 base from V and 0 bases from J, the junction contained 5 bases not matched to a gene. This CDR3 is 17 amino acids long.

The rearrangement joins TRBV7-8 to TRBJ2-1; a weak D match, TRBD2 (6 bases). Germline V gene sequence: CDR1 SGHVS, CDR2 FQNEAQ. The CDR3 extends over 13 amino acids. Trimming took 4 bases from V and 6 from J, leaving 10 bases between them. CDR3 region: CASSSGRGNEQFF. For the CDR3, the DNA is TGTGCCAGCAGCTCAGGGCGGGGCAATGAGCAGTTCTTC.

The genes are TRBV18 and TRBJ1-1; no definite D call. The length of the CDR3 is 14 residues. Germline lookup yields CDR1 KGHSH and CDR2 LQKENI. The V and J ends lost 2 bases and 7 bases respectively, with 14 bases between them. In DNA form, the CDR3 reads TGTGCCAGCTCACCAGAAGGTCGGCGGAGTGAAGCTTTCTTT. This codes for CASSPEGRRSEAFF.

This rearrangement joins TRBV5-6 to TRBJ2-7, with D perhaps matching TRBD1 (6 bases). CDR1 and CDR2 (germline): SGHDT, YYEEEE. Trimming shortened V by 4 bases and J by 7 bases, and 18 bases separated the two germline ends. The length of the CDR3 is 14 residues. CDR3 sequence reads: CASSRVQGLTEQYF. CDR3 in DNA: TGTGCCAGCAGCCGAGTCCAGGGGCTGACGGAGCAGTACTTC.

The chain uses TRBV7-2 and TRBJ1-2, with D unresolved. The germline V and J ends were trimmed by 6 bases and 4 bases, with 15 bases remaining between them. The V gene's germline CDR1 is SGHTA and CDR2 FQGNSA. The CDR3 length is 14 residues. The CDR3 reads CASSSFRDFYGYTF. The CDR3 coding sequence is TGTGCCAGCAGTTCTTTCCGAGATTTCTATGGCTACACCTTC.

V usage is TRBV19 and J usage is TRBJ1-3, with D perhaps matching TRBD1 (5 bases). Germline assignment: CDR1 LNHDA and CDR2 SQIVND (reference sequence). This CDR3 spans 15 amino acids. V was shortened by 6 bases and J by 4 bases, with 16 bases between the two germline ends. The CDR3 sequence: CASRPGGGPGNTIYF. The CDR3 nucleotides read TGTGCCAGTAGACCCGGGGGAGGGCCCGGAAACACCATATATTTT. Full variable domain (rest looked up from reference TRBV19 and TRBJ1-3): DGGITQSPKYLFRKEGQNVTLSCEQNLNHDAMYWYRQDPGQGLRLIYYSQIVNDFQKGDIAEGYSVSREKKESFPLTVTSAQKNPTAFYLCASRPGGGPGNTIYFGEGSWLTVV.

This sequence joins TRBV6-5 and TRBJ2-1; D remains ambiguous. Germline V gene data show CDR1 as MNHEY and CDR2 as SVGAGI. Between the trimmed V and J ends, which lost 2 bases and 1 base, there was a span of 6 bases. There are 14 residues in the CDR3. The CDR3 DNA follows: TGTGCCAGCAGTTACGGCATATCCTACAATGAGCAGTTCTTC. Amino acid sequence: CASSYGISYNEQFF.

The gene calls are TRBV15 and TRBJ1-3; D unclear. The CDR3 is 15 amino acids. CDR1 and CDR2 (germline): LNHNV, YYDKDF (reference sequence). Trimming removed 0 bases from V and 2 bases from J, with 8 bases in between. CDR3 residues: CATSRDPVTGNTIYF. The CDR3 DNA sequence: TGTGCCACCAGCAGAGATCCGGTTACTGGAAACACCATATATTTT. Supplemented by reference TRBV15 and TRBJ1-3, the full variable domain reads DAMVIQNPRYQVTQFGKPVTLSCSQTLNHNVMYWYQQKSSQAPKLLFHYYDKDFNNEADTPDNFQSRRPNTSFCFLDIRSPGLGDTAMYLCATSRDPVTGNTIYFGEGSWLTVV.

This sequence joins TRBV7-9 and TRBJ1-2; the match to TRBD1 covers 7 bases. The germline V gene has CDR1 SEHNR and CDR2 FQNEAQ (reference sequence). This CDR3 is 16 amino acids long. The junction had 14 bases not matched to a gene; V was cut back by 3 bases and J by 7 bases. The CDR3: CASSFPTTGIHGGYTF. CDR3 in DNA: TGTGCCAGCAGCTTCCCTACGACAGGGATACATGGTGGCTACACCTTC.